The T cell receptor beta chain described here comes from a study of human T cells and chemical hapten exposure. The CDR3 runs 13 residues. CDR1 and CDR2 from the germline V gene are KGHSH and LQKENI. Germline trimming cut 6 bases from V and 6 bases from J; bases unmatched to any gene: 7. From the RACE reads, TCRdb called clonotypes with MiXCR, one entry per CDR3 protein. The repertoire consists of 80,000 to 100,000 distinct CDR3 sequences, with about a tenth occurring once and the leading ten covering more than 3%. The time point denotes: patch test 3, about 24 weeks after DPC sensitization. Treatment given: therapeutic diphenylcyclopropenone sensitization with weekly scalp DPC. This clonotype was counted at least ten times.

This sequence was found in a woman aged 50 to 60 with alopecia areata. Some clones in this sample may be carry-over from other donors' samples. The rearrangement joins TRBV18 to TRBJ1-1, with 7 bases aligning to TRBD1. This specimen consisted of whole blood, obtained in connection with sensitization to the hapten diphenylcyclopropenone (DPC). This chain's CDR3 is CASSLSQGSEAFF. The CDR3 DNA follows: TGTGCCAGCTCGCTATCACAGGGGTCTGAAGCTTTCTTT. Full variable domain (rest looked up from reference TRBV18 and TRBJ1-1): NAGVMQNPRHLVRRRGQEARLRCSPMKGHSHVYWYRQLPEEGLKFMVYLQKENIIDESGMPKERFSAEFPKEGPSILRIQQVVRGDSAAYFCASSLSQGSEAFFGQGTRLTVV.